This entry describes one TCR beta chain. The antigen remains undetermined. Primers for the PCR totalled 60 Vbeta and 13 Jbeta. As processed by the authors: In a later analysis, approximately 80 million unique TCR beta chains included roughly 11 million shared by two or more donors. Sequenced by immunoSEQ multiplex PCR; TCRdb stores in-frame clones only, minus some. Clone size and the V and J calls come from that table; the DNA yielded D and trimming. The table has about 170,000 clones, 70% to 85% seen once; the top ten hold under 5%. The data belong to a study of cytomegalovirus exposure and HLA in healthy donors. Study conclusions and caveats: Later work showed greater clonal expansion in HLA-associated TCR beta chains than in equally common others.

Germline V gene data show CDR1 as SGHNT and CDR2 as YYREEE (reference sequence). The CDR3 loop spans 15 amino acids. J was trimmed by 0 bases and V by 4 bases; bases with no gene match: 6. Sequencing input: PBMCs. The chain joins TRBV5-4 to TRBJ2-5, with 7 nucleotides matching TRBD2. The clonotype comes from a man in his late teens or twenties in good health and CMV-seronegative. The CDR3 coding sequence is TGTGCCAGCAGCGCGCGGGGGTCGGACCAAGAGACCCAGTACTTC. Amino acids: CASSARGSDQETQYF. The complete variable domain, with remaining parts taken from reference TRBV5-4 and TRBJ2-5, reads ETGVTQSPTHLIKTRGQQVTLRCSSQSGHNTVSWYQQALGQGPQFIFQYYREEENGRGNFPPRFSGLQFPNYSSELNVNALELDDSALYLCASSARGSDQETQYFGPGTRLLVL.